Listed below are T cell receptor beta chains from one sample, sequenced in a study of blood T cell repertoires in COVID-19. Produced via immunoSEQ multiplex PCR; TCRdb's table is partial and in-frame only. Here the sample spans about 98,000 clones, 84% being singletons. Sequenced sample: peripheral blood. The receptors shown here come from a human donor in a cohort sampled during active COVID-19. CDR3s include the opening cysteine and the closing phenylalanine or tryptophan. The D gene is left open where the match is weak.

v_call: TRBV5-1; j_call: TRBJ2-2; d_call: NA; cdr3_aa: CASSLGQGSGELFF
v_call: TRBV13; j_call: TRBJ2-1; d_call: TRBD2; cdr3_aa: CASSRNRGGGFPSSSYNEQFF
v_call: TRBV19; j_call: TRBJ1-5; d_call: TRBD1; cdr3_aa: CASRGTGNSGPQHF
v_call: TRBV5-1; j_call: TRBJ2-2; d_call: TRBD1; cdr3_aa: CASSMGTGINTGELFF
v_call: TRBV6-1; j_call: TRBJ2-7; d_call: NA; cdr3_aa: CASSELASTYEQYF
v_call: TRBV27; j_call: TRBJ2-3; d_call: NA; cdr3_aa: CASSPTLGGTDTQYF
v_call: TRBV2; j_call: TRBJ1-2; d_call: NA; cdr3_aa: CASSEGSGGIYGYTF
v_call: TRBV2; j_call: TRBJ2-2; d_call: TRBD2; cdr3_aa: CASSWGGTGELFF
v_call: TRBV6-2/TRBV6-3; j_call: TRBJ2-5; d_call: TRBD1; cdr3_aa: CASSYPLTRTFGQDRQETQYF
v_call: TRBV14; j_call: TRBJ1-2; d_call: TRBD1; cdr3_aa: CASSQARTGGYTF
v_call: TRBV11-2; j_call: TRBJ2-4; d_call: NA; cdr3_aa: CASSTTRGGANIQYF
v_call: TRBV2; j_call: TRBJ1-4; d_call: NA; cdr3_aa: CASVYSTNEKLFF
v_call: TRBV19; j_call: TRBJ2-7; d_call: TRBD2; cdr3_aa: CASSIGLAGGDSYEQYF
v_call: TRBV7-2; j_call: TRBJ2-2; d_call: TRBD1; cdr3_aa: CASSLGGQATNTGELFF
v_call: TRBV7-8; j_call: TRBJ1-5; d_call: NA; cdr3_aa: CASSLDPYTGNQPQHF
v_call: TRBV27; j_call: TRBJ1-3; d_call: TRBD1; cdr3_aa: CASSSTGDGNTIYF
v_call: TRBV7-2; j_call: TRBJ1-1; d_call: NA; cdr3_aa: CASSFTRNTEAFF
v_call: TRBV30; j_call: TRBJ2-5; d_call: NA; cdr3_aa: CAWSVEHGRTQYF
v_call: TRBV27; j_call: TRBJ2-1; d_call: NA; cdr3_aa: CASSLRRESEYYNEQFF
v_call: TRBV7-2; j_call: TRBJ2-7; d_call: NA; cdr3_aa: CASSLARRYEQYF
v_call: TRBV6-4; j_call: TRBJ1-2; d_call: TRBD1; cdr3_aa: CASRAGTGGGYGYTF
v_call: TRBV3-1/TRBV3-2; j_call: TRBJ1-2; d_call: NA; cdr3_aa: CASSPDWGLGYTF
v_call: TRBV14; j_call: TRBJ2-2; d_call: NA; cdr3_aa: CASSQVLTGWVVRNTGELFF
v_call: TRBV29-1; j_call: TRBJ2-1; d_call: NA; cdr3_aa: CSVSGGEQFF
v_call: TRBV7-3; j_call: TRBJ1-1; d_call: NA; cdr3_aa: CASSLQGGYTEAFF
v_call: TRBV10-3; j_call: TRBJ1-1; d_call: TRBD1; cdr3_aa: CAISKDRGSNTEAFF
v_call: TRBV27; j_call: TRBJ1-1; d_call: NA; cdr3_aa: CASIYLGAPNTEAFF
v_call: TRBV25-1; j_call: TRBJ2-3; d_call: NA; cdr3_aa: CASSGQVADTQYF
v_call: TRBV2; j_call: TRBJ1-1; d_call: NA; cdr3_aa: CASSEGLNTEAFF
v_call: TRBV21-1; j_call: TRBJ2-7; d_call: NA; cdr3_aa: CASSKEETGPYEQYF
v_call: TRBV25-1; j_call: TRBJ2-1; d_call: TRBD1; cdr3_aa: CASSVTGGSYNEQFF
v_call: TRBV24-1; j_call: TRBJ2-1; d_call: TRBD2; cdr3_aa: CATSPGLAGGPAYNEQFF
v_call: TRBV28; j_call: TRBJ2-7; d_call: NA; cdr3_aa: CASSSIAEPYEQYF
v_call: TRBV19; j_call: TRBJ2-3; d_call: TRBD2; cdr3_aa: CASSHGGAPDTQYF
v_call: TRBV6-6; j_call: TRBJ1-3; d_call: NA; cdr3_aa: CASSYGGNGNTIYF
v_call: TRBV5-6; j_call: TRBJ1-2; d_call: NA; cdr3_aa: CASSLRGFRLYGYTF
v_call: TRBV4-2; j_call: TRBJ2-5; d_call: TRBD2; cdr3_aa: CASSSGTSGVETQYF
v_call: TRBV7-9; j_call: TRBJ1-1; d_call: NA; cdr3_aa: CASSPIQGRQTEAFF
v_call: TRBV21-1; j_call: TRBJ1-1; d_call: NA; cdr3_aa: CASSKVAGESTEAFF
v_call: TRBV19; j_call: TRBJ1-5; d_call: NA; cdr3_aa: CASTDRQTSNQPQHF
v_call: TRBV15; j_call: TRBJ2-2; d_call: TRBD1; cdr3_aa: CATSRGGTGFTGELFF
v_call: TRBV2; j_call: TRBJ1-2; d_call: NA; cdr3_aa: CASKGRAAINYGYTF
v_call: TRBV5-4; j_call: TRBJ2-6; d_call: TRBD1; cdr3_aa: CASSWGTVGSGANVLTF
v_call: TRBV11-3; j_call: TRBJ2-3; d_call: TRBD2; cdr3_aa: CASSRGLAGAHTQYF
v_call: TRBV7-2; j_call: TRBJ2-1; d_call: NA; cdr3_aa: CASSLASYNEQFF
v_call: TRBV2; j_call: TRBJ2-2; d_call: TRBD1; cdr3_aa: CATRDRGNTGELFF
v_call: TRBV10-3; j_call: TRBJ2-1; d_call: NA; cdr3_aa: CAITRSNSYNEQFF
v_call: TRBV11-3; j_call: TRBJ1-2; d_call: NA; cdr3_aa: CASSRGTDYGYTF
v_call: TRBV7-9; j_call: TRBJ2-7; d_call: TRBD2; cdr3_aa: CASSLGSSGGPREQYF
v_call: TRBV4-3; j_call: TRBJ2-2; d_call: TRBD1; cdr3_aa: CASAGTGGTGELFF
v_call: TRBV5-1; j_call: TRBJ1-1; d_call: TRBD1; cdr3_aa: CASSATGMNTEAFF
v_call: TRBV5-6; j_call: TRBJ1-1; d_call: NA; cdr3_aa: CASSLGGRYTEAFF
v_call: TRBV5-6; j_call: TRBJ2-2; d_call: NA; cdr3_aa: CASSFQRTGELFF
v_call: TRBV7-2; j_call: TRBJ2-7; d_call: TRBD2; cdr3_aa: CASSWTSPAYEQYF
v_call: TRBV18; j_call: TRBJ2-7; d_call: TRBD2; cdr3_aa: CASSLLNPGGGTEQYF
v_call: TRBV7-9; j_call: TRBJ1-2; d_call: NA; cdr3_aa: CASSPQQGIYGYTF
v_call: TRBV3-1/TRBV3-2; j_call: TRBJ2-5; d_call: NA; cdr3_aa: CASTQPGRETQYF
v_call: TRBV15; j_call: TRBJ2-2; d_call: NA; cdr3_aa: CATRPYPPNTGELFF
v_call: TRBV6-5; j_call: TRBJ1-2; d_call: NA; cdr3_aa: CASSSTRDGYTF
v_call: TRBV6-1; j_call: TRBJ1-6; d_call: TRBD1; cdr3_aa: CASSKGQGSYNSPLHF